One sample yielded the 31 T cell receptor beta chains listed below, sequenced in a study of blood T cell repertoires in COVID-19 (dated by TCRdb to 2018 to 2021). Library preparation employed the immunoSEQ multiplex PCR assay. Imported from immuneACCESS, the table was reduced by TCRdb to in-frame sequences with V and J called. These copies leave out some clones; in studies compared against another copy, an unresolved V gene accounts for under half, and the cause of the remainder is not known. The sample table holds 55,000 to 75,000 clones, of which 75% to 90% were seen once. Around a sixth of the sample lies in the top ten. The sequencing sample was made of peripheral blood. These receptors all stem from a man between 65 and 85 years old who had recovered from COVID-19.

The rearrangement joins TRBV19 to TRBJ1-2, with D tentatively TRBD1 (6 bases). Trimming took off 0 bases at V and 8 bases at J, with 13 bases between the two ends. This CDR3 is 14 amino acids long. CDR1 and CDR2 from the germline V gene are LNHDA and SQIVND (reference sequence). The CDR3 nucleotides read TGTGCCAGTAGTATAGATCAGGGGTCGAGCGGCTACACCTTC. This codes for CASSIDQGSSGYTF.

The chain carries TRBV3-1 (or the pseudogene TRBV3-2) and TRBJ2-1; perhaps TRBD2 as D (5 bases). Trimming left V 1 base short and J 1 base short, with 5 bases between. The CDR3 extends over 14 amino acids. Germline V lookup: CDR1 LGHDT, CDR2 YNNKEL (reference sequence). The CDR3 loop is CASSQAGSYNEQFF. CDR3 DNA: TGTGCCAGCAGCCAAGCGGGATCCTACAATGAGCAGTTCTTC.

The V and J genes are TRBV6-1 and TRBJ1-2; maybe TRBD1 (5 bases). This CDR3 contains 14 residues. Germline V lookup: CDR1 MNHNS, CDR2 SASEGT. The V and J ends lost 3 bases and 6 bases respectively, with 14 bases between them. The CDR3 region is CASSEGGYDNGYTF. In nucleotides, the CDR3 is TGTGCCAGCAGTGAGGGGGGGTATGATAATGGCTACACCTTC.

CDR3 DNA: TGTGCCAGCAGCCGAGACAGAACACAAGAGACCCAGTACTTC. The encoded protein is CASSRDRTQETQYF. The genes are TRBV7-8 and TRBJ2-5; a possible D gene is TRBD1 (5 bases). The CDR3 runs 14 residues. Trimming left V 5 bases short and J 2 bases short, with 12 bases between. Germline values: CDR1 SGHVS, CDR2 FQNEAQ.

The rearrangement links TRBV5-1 to TRBJ2-2, with D perhaps TRBD2 (6 bases). The CDR3 spans 12 residues. Germline loops: CDR1 SGHRS, CDR2 YFSETQ. Trimming shortened V by 5 bases and J by 4 bases, and 6 bases separated the two germline ends. The CDR3 sequence is CASRGGTGELFF. DNA for the CDR3: TGCGCCAGCAGGGGAGGCACCGGGGAGCTGTTTTTT.

This chain uses TRBV11-2 with TRBJ2-2; 12 bases align to TRBD2. The J segment lost 7 bases and the V segment lost 5 bases, leaving 5 bases of the junction unmatched. Per germline, CDR1 SGHAT and CDR2 FQNNGV. The CDR3 runs 15 residues. As DNA, the CDR3 is TGTGCCAGCAGCCCTAGCGGGGGGGAAGGCGGGGAGCTGTTTTTT. Translated, it gives CASSPSGGEGGELFF.

This sequence joins TRBV4-2 and TRBJ1-3; D is uncertain. Trimming cost V 4 bases and J 2 bases, with 9 bases left between them. Germline values: CDR1 LGHNA, CDR2 YNFKEQ. The CDR3 covers 14 residues. Here the CDR3 DNA reads TGTGCCAGCAGCCCCGATCGGGCTGGAAACACCATATATTTT. It translates to CASSPDRAGNTIYF.

The V call is TRBV5-1, the J call TRBJ1-3, with TRBD1 matching over 8 bases. The V and J ends lost 3 bases and 0 bases, in that order; junction bases with no gene match: 5. This CDR3 spans 16 amino acids. The V gene's germline CDR1 is SGHRS and CDR2 YFSETQ. The CDR3 coding sequence is TGCGCCAGCAGCTCCGGGACAGGCGGCTCTGGAAACACCATATATTTT. Translating it yields CASSSGTGGSGNTIYF.

This chain connects TRBV5-1 to TRBJ1-4; tentatively, D is TRBD1 (6 bases). The V end lost 0 bases, the J end lost 4 bases, and 13 bases lay between the germline ends. The CDR3 sequence is 16 residues long. Germline V CDR1 and CDR2: SGHRS, YFSETQ. The CDR3 protein is CASSLAPQGGNEKLFF. In nucleotides, the CDR3 is TGCGCCAGCAGCTTGGCCCCTCAAGGGGGTAATGAAAAACTGTTTTTT.

This chain links TRBV10-3 with TRBJ2-5, with TRBD2 matching over 9 bases. V lost 7 bases to trimming and J lost 0 bases; unmatched junction nucleotides: 3. The CDR3 consists of 14 residues. The V gene's germline CDR1 is ENHRY and CDR2 SYGVKD. Here the CDR3 DNA reads TGTGCCATCACGGCTAGCGGGGACCAAGAGACCCAGTACTTC. It specifies CAITASGDQETQYF.

The chain employs TRBV29-1 and TRBJ2-1, with D possibly being TRBD2 (9 bases). From germline, CDR1 is SQVTM and CDR2 ANQGSEA. The CDR3 contains 20 residues. Trimming left V 3 bases short and J 3 bases short, with 30 bases between. CDR3 nucleotide sequence: TGCAGCGTTGAGGGGCCGACAGGGGCGGATAGCGGGAGAGGCTACAATGAGCAGTTCTTC. Translating gives CSVEGPTGADSGRGYNEQFF.

CDR3 residues: CASSIISQETQYF. The CDR3 bases are TGTGCCAGTAGTATTATCAGTCAAGAGACCCAGTACTTC. The chain employs TRBV19 and TRBJ2-5, with D uncertain. CDR1 and CDR2 from the germline V gene are LNHDA and SQIVND (reference sequence). The CDR3 sequence is 13 residues long. Trimming left V 3 bases short and J 2 bases short, with 7 bases between.

This clone was observed once. V and J are TRBV6-5 and TRBJ2-7, with TRBD1 matching over 7 bases. Germline V gives CDR1 MNHEY, CDR2 SVGAGI. The CDR3 is 14 amino acids. J lost 3 bases, V lost 0 bases, and 2 bases had no gene match. The CDR3 nucleotides read TGTGCCAGCAGTTACTCGGGACAGAACTACGAGCAGTACTTC. Amino acids: CASSYSGQNYEQYF.

The sample holds a few counts of this clone. V gene TRBV7-2 combines with J gene TRBJ2-1; 9 nucleotides match TRBD2. The length of the CDR3 is 17 residues. J was trimmed by 0 bases and V by 1 base; bases with no gene match: 4. The V gene's germline CDR1 is SGHTA and CDR2 FQGNSA. The DNA of the CDR3 is TGTGCCAGCAGCTTAGTTCCTAGCGGGACCTCCTACAATGAGCAGTTCTTC. It specifies CASSLVPSGTSYNEQFF.

The genes are TRBV7-2 and TRBJ2-1; TRBD1 agrees at 7 bases. This CDR3 has 14 amino acids. V shed 6 bases, J shed 6 bases, and the junction held 8 bases outside the gene matches. The germline CDR1 and CDR2 sequences are SGHTA and FQGNSA. The DNA for the CDR3 is TGTGCCAGCAGTTCCGGGACAGATTTCAATGAGCAGTTCTTC. Protein: CASSSGTDFNEQFF.

This clone was recorded a few times. The chain recombines TRBV11-2 with TRBJ1-1; 11 bases are a match to TRBD1. Germline trimming cut 5 bases from V and 4 bases from J; bases unmatched to any gene: 3. Germline CDR1 is SGHAT and CDR2 is FQNNGV. The CDR3 extends over 14 amino acids. The CDR3 DNA sequence: TGTGCCAGCAGCCCCGGGACAGGGGGCACTGAAGCTTTCTTT. Encoded protein: CASSPGTGGTEAFF.

This clone came up once. The chain has TRBV9 and TRBJ2-5; 9 nucleotides match TRBD2. The CDR3 totals 15 residues. Germline V gives CDR1 SGDLS, CDR2 YYNGEE. J lost 4 bases, V lost 6 bases, and 10 bases had no gene match. The CDR3 region has the DNA TGTGCCAGCAATGGTGGGGGGACTAGCCTAGAGACCCAGTACTTC. Its translation is CASNGGGTSLETQYF.

The chain couples TRBV7-2 to TRBJ1-2; D gene unclear. Germline CDR1 reads SGHTA; CDR2 reads FQGNSA. The CDR3 totals 14 residues. Trimming removed 2 bases at V and 8 bases at J, with 15 bases between. In DNA, the CDR3 is TGTGCCAGCAGCTTAAACCGAGGGAATACGGGCTACACCTTC. It codes for CASSLNRGNTGYTF. Combining the CDR3 with reference TRBV7-2 and TRBJ1-2 gives the whole variable domain GAGVSQSPSNKVTEKGKDVELRCDPISGHTALYWYRQSLGQGLEFLIYFQGNSAPDKSGLPSDRFSAERTGGSVSTLTIQRTQQEDSAVYLCASSLNRGNTGYTFGSGTRLTVV.

This clone was observed a single time. This chain connects TRBV5-1 to TRBJ1-1, with D unresolved. Germline V gene lookup returns CDR1 SGHRS and CDR2 YFSETQ. Trimming removed 0 bases at V and 3 bases at J, with 6 bases between. There are 13 residues in the CDR3. The CDR3 DNA follows: TGCGCCAGCAGCTTGGGTTCTGACACTGAAGCTTTCTTT. Its protein product is CASSLGSDTEAFF.

The chain carries TRBV5-8 and TRBJ2-1; 10 bases line up with TRBD2. The CDR3 sequence is 17 residues long. With V trimmed by 3 bases and J by 4 bases, 10 bases remained unmatched. Looked up from germline, CDR1 is SGHTS and CDR2 is YDEGEE. The CDR3 coding sequence is TGTGCCAGCAGCTACTGGGGACTAGCGCTTCAATACAATGAGCAGTTCTTC. Protein sequence: CASSYWGLALQYNEQFF.

The chain recombines TRBV30 with TRBJ1-5; a weak D match, TRBD1 (5 bases). V was cut by 0 bases and J by 0 bases, with 9 bases left in between. Germline CDR1 GTSNPN, CDR2 SVGIG (reference sequence). This CDR3 comprises 15 residues. The CDR3 loop reads CAWSVRGISNQPQHF. Written as DNA, the CDR3 is TGTGCCTGGAGTGTACGGGGGATTAGCAATCAGCCCCAGCATTTT.

The chain recombines TRBV3-1 (or the pseudogene TRBV3-2) with TRBJ1-1; TRBD1 matches at 9 bases. J gave up 11 bases and V 4 bases, and 8 bases lay outside the gene matches. CDR1 LGHDT and CDR2 YNNKEL come from the germline V gene (reference sequence). This CDR3 has 13 residues. The CDR3 region has the DNA TGTGCCAGCAGCCGAGACACAGGGGGCAGGGCTTTCTTT. It specifies CASSRDTGGRAFF.

The chain uses TRBV6-1 and TRBJ2-1; D may be TRBD2 (6 bases). The CDR3 sequence is 15 residues long. V lost 0 bases and J lost 9, with 15 bases in between. Germline assignment: CDR1 MNHNS and CDR2 SASEGT. The CDR3 DNA follows: TGTGCCAGCAGTGAAGCGGGAGTCCTGGAGGGTGAGCAGTTCTTC. This codes for CASSEAGVLEGEQFF.

This rearrangement joins TRBV6-5 to TRBJ1-1, with TRBD1 as a possible D gene (5 bases). Germline loops: CDR1 MNHEY, CDR2 SVGAGI. The CDR3 runs to 12 residues. The ends were cut back, 6 bases at V and 11 bases at J, with 16 bases in the middle. The chain's CDR3 is CASSGGYRNAFF. The CDR3 nucleotides read TGTGCCAGCAGCGGTGGGTACAGGAACGCTTTCTTT.

This clone has a single count. The chain is built from TRBV11-2 and TRBJ2-7; 9 bases line up with TRBD2. Unmatched junction bases numbered 19, after V lost 5 bases and J lost 5 bases. From germline, CDR1 is SGHAT and CDR2 FQNNGV. The CDR3 spans 18 residues. This CDR3 reads CASSPGGGTSSISDEQYF. Written as DNA, the CDR3 is TGTGCCAGCAGCCCAGGGGGGGGGACTAGCTCCATATCGGACGAGCAGTACTTC.

This sequence joins TRBV28 and TRBJ2-7; the match to TRBD2 covers 10 bases. Germline CDR1 reads MDHEN; CDR2 reads SYDVKM. The CDR3 is 13 residues long. Losses at the gene ends were 6 bases for V and 4 bases for J; bases not matched to a gene: 3. The CDR3 nucleotides read TGTGCCAGCAGCCTAGCGGGAGTTTACGAGCAGTACTTC. Protein sequence: CASSLAGVYEQYF. Variable domain in full (rest from reference TRBV28 and TRBJ2-7): DVKVTQSSRYLVKRTGEKVFLECVQDMDHENMFWYRQDPGLGLRLIYFSYDVKMKEKGDIPEGYSVSREKKERFSLILESASTNQTSMYLCASSLAGVYEQYFGPGTRLTVT.

The chain links TRBV7-2 to TRBJ2-7; 7 nucleotides align to TRBD1. Germline V gene sequence: CDR1 SGHTA, CDR2 FQGNSA. The CDR3 extends over 14 amino acids. The J segment lost 5 bases and the V segment lost 8 bases, leaving 12 bases of the junction unmatched. Here the CDR3 reads CASSPPDRLHEQYF. CDR3 DNA sequence: TGTGCCAGCTCACCCCCGGACAGGCTCCACGAGCAGTACTTC.

The count of this clone is one. This rearrangement joins TRBV27 to TRBJ2-7; D might be TRBD1 (5 bases). This CDR3 has 15 amino acids. Germline loops: CDR1 MNHEY, CDR2 SMNVEV (reference sequence). V lost 4 bases, J lost 1 base, and 14 bases lay in between. The CDR3 loop is CASSSIRALSYEQYF. The DNA for the CDR3 is TGTGCCAGCAGTTCGATCAGGGCCCTATCCTACGAGCAGTACTTC.

This clone was counted only a few times. The chain recombines TRBV6-5 with TRBJ1-6, with TRBD1 identical over 8 bases. The germline gives CDR1 MNHEY, CDR2 SVGAGI. CDR3 length: 15 amino acids. Trimming took 6 bases from V and 8 from J; bases not matched to a gene: 9. The CDR3 nucleotides read TGTGCCAGCAGACCGAGACAGGGGATTGATTCACCCCTCCACTTT. Amino acid sequence: CASRPRQGIDSPLHF.

The chain carries TRBV6-5 and TRBJ1-3, with 8 positions matching TRBD1. Trimming removed 10 bases from V and 6 bases from J; junction bases left unmatched: 11. The CDR3 is 14 amino acids. Germline V gene sequence: CDR1 MNHEY, CDR2 SVGAGI. DNA for the CDR3: TGTGCCACCAACCCAGGACAGGGCAAAAACACCATATATTTT. As protein: CATNPGQGKNTIYF.

This chain connects TRBV5-4 to TRBJ2-1, with D perhaps matching TRBD2 (5 bases). CDR1 and CDR2 from the germline V gene are SGHNT and YYREEE (reference sequence). V lost 2 bases and J lost 0, with 15 bases in between. The CDR3 runs to 17 residues. CDR3 loop: CASSFGGSGSSYNEQFF. The DNA for the CDR3 is TGTGCCAGCAGCTTTGGAGGATCTGGGAGCTCCTACAATGAGCAGTTCTTC.